This T cell receptor beta chain is from a study of cytomegalovirus exposure and HLA in healthy donors. General study points: V- and J-gene trimming of TCR beta was linked (in a later analysis) to a missense DCLRE1C variant. Cytomegalovirus association was assigned to more than 150 TCR beta chains. The study reported that TCR beta sequences accurately predicted HLA-A and HLA-B alleles in most subjects.

On this clone itself: No antigen is known for it. The junction departs from the called germline gene at one end, perhaps through a read error.

The PCR employed 60 Vbeta primers together with 13 Jbeta primers. Assay used: immunoSEQ multiplex PCR; TCRdb lists only in-frame clones, some missing. This table holds about 140,000 clones, approximately 61% found once. Germline-derived CDR1 and CDR2 are SGHAT and FQNNGV. The CDR3 covers 15 residues. The chain carries TRBV11-2 and TRBJ2-3; 7 bases map to TRBD2. The material sequenced was PBMCs. The source of this sequence is a human donor in good health. CDR3 coding DNA: TGTGCCAGCAGCGCTACCCCTAGCGCGGGAGATGCGCAGTATTTT. This sequence encodes CASSATPSAGDAQYF. Full variable domain (remainder filled in from reference TRBV11-2 and TRBJ2-3): EAGVAQSPRYKIIEKRQSVAFWCNPISGHATLYWYQQILGQGPKLLIQFQNNGVVDDSQLPKDRFSAERLKGVDSTLKIQPAKLEDSAVYLCASSATPSAGDAQYFGPGTRLTVL.